This T cell receptor beta chain was identified during a study of blood T cell repertoires in COVID-19. TCRdb's copy holds only in-frame clones and misses some; the assay was immunoSEQ multiplex PCR. This table has about 120,000 clones, roughly 90% appearing once. Germline V lookup: CDR1 SGDLS, CDR2 YYNGEE. V shed 2 bases and J 7 bases; nucleotides not matched to a gene: 6. The CDR3 runs to 14 residues. This sequence joins TRBV9 and TRBJ2-1; 7 bases are shared with TRBD2. The specimen sequenced was peripheral blood. This TCR derives from a human donor in a cohort sampled during active COVID-19. The CDR3 DNA reads TGTGCCAGCAGCGTTCCTAGCGGCCTAAATGAGCAGTTCTTC. Translated, it gives CASSVPSGLNEQFF.